The 15 T cell receptor beta chains below were found in one sample sequenced in a study of T cells after yellow fever vaccination. In TCRdb, the 5' RACE reads were re-called with MiXCR into one record per CDR3 protein. The sample includes roughly 500,000 distinct CDR3 sequences, about 19% seen only once; the top ten take 14%. Sequenced here: PBMCs, sampled 15 days after the yellow fever booster vaccination. These receptors all stem from a man younger than 40 who received the YFV17D yellow fever vaccine.

V gene TRBV10-2 combines with J gene TRBJ2-2; 7 nucleotides agree with TRBD2. Germline trimming cut 8 bases from V and 6 bases from J; bases unmatched to any gene: 6. Germline V lookup: CDR1 WSHSY, CDR2 SAAADI. This CDR3 comprises 13 residues. CDR3: CASGGAGAGELFF. As DNA, the CDR3 is TGCGCCAGCGGTGGGGCGGGAGCCGGGGAGCTGTTTTTT.

This clonotype came up a few times. The V and J genes are TRBV15 and TRBJ1-1; no firm D call. The V gene lost 3 bases and the J gene lost 1 base, with 9 bases spanning the gap. The CDR3 consists of 14 residues. The germline gives CDR1 LNHNV, CDR2 YYDKDF (reference sequence). The CDR3 is CATSRIGRNTEAFF. CDR3 coding DNA: TGTGCCACCAGCAGGATAGGTCGGAACACTGAAGCTTTCTTT.

This clonotype showed up just a few times. The chain combines TRBV7-8 with TRBJ1-5; a possible D gene is TRBD1 (5 bases). The CDR3 is 14 amino acids. Germline V gives CDR1 SGHVS, CDR2 FQNEAQ. Between the trimmed V and J ends, which lost 5 bases and 2 bases, there was a span of 10 bases. Here the CDR3 DNA reads TGTGCCAGCAGCCTCCCGGGGGGCAATCAGCCCCAGCATTTT. Its protein product is CASSLPGGNQPQHF.

This clonotype was counted between two and nine times. V and J are TRBV15 and TRBJ2-7; D unresolved. This CDR3 is built from 13 residues. Germline CDR1 reads LNHNV; CDR2 reads YYDKDF (reference sequence). The germline V and J ends were trimmed by 1 base and 6 bases, with 10 bases remaining between them. The CDR3 here is CATSRVYMGEQYF. Here the CDR3 DNA reads TGTGCCACCAGCAGAGTGTACATGGGCGAGCAGTACTTC. Full variable domain (missing parts from reference TRBV15 and TRBJ2-7): DAMVIQNPRYQVTQFGKPVTLSCSQTLNHNVMYWYQQKSSQAPKLLFHYYDKDFNNEADTPDNFQSRRPNTSFCFLDIRSPGLGDTAMYLCATSRVYMGEQYFGPGTRLTVT.

The genes are TRBV19 and TRBJ2-7; D is ambiguous. The V end lost 3 bases, the J end lost 0 bases, and 18 bases lay between the germline ends. The CDR3 has 17 residues. Germline CDR1 is LNHDA and CDR2 is SQIVND (reference sequence). The CDR3 sequence: CASSMRPSYYSSYEQYF. CDR3 coding DNA: TGTGCCAGTAGTATGCGTCCTTCATACTATAGCTCCTACGAGCAGTACTTC.

The rearrangement uses TRBV5-1 and TRBJ2-1, with 8 bases fitting TRBD2. The CDR3 runs 15 residues. Germline assignment: CDR1 SGHRS and CDR2 YFSETQ. J was trimmed by 13 bases and V by 6 bases; bases with no gene match: 18. CDR3 coding DNA: TGCGCCAGCAAAGCGGGAGTACTCTTAACGGAGGTCCAGTTCTTC. Translation: CASKAGVLLTEVQFF. Based on the CDR3 plus reference TRBV5-1 and TRBJ2-1, the full variable domain is KAGVTQTPRYLIKTRGQQVTLSCSPISGHRSVSWYQQTPGQGLQFLFEYFSETQRNKGNFPGRFSGRQFSNSRSEMNVSTLELGDSALYLCASKAGVLLTEVQFFGPGTRLTVL.

This clonotype has just a few counts. The chain couples TRBV7-2 to TRBJ2-1; TRBD2 matches 10 bases. V gave up 6 bases and J gave up 7 bases; unmatched junction bases: 12. The germline gives CDR1 SGHTA, CDR2 FQGNSA. This CDR3 is built from 16 residues. This chain's CDR3 is CASSRLAGAMGNEQFF. DNA of the CDR3: TGTGCCAGCAGTCGACTAGCGGGCGCTATGGGGAATGAGCAGTTCTTC.

The chain joins TRBV4-2 to TRBJ2-7; 8 nucleotides align to TRBD2. Germline CDR1 LGHNA, CDR2 YNFKEQ. The CDR3 consists of 14 residues. V lost 7 bases to trimming and J lost 3 bases; unmatched junction nucleotides: 8. The CDR3 nucleotides are TGTGCCAGCACCACCGGGACTAGAGTCTACGAGCAGTACTTC. It encodes CASTTGTRVYEQYF.

The chain has TRBV12-3 or TRBV12-4 and TRBJ1-1, with a weak D call TRBD1 (5 bases). The V end was cut by 5 bases, the J end by 1 base, with 8 bases between. CDR3 size: 13 residues. CDR3 protein: CASSTGANTEAFF. The CDR3 DNA follows: TGTGCCAGCAGTACAGGTGCGAACACTGAAGCTTTCTTT.

This clonotype was seen repeatedly, ten times or more. The chain links TRBV12-3 or TRBV12-4 to TRBJ2-5; possibly TRBD1 or TRBD2 for D (5 bases each). V lost 1 base, J lost 4 bases, and 7 bases lay in between. The CDR3 consists of 13 residues. The chain's CDR3 is CASSLGGGETQYF. DNA for the CDR3: TGTGCCAGCAGTTTAGGTGGGGGAGAGACCCAGTACTTC.

In this sample, this clonotype turned up a few times. This rearrangement joins TRBV5-5 to TRBJ2-5; D remains ambiguous. Per the germline V gene, CDR1 is SGHKS and CDR2 is YYEKEE (reference sequence). V lost 4 bases, J lost 2 bases, and 6 bases lay in between. The CDR3 contains 12 residues. CDR3 DNA sequence: TGTGCCAGCAGCCAGTGGCAAGAGACCCAGTACTTC. Translated: CASSQWQETQYF.

In its sample, this clonotype was seen a few times. This chain joins TRBV7-9 and TRBJ2-5; tentatively, D is TRBD1 or TRBD2 (5 bases each). V was cut by 5 bases and J by 0 bases, with 13 bases left in between. The CDR3 extends over 15 amino acids. Germline values: CDR1 SEHNR, CDR2 FQNEAQ (reference sequence). CDR3 DNA: TGTGCCAGCAGCCAATTTGAGGGGTACCAAGAGACCCAGTACTTC. It yields the protein CASSQFEGYQETQYF.

The V gene is TRBV3-1, the J gene TRBJ1-1, with D perhaps TRBD1 (5 bases). Between the trimmed V and J ends, which lost 3 bases and 11 bases, there was a span of 10 bases. This CDR3 has 11 amino acids. Germline V lookup: CDR1 LGHDT, CDR2 YNNKEL (reference sequence). Here the CDR3 reads CASSQRGKAFF. DNA for the CDR3: TGTGCCAGCAGCCAGCGGGGCAAGGCTTTCTTT.

This chain links TRBV18 with TRBJ1-2; D uncertain. V lost 6 bases, J lost 2 bases, and 10 bases lay in between. Germline V gene data show CDR1 as KGHSH and CDR2 as LQKENI. There are 13 residues in the CDR3. The CDR3 DNA reads TGTGCCAGCTCTCGGGAGGGAAACTATGGCTACACCTTC. Translating gives CASSREGNYGYTF.

This clonotype was seen only once. Compared with germline, one end of the junction differs, possibly owing to a read error. The chain joins TRBV7-9 to TRBJ2-4, with 11 bases identical to TRBD2. There are 13 residues in the CDR3. Germline V gene lookup returns CDR1 SEHNR and CDR2 FQNEAQ (reference sequence). Written as DNA, the CDR3 is TGTGCCAGCAGCCTCACTAGCGGGAGCGTGGAGGACTTC. This sequence encodes CASSLTSGSVEDF.